The sequence of this T cell receptor (beta chain) was determined in a study of regulatory T cells in long-lasting Graves disease (dated by TCRdb to the early 2020s). Background on the whole study: Patients with newly diagnosed Graves' disease had been on antithyroid drugs for under 3 months. The study took place in China and was registered as a clinical trial. Peripheral blood TCR sequencing and RNA sequencing compared persistent Graves' disease patients with newly diagnosed Graves' disease patients. A total of around 35 samples underwent TCR sequencing: some 13 from persistent and around 20 from newly diagnosed Graves' disease patients. Results the study describes overall, beyond this receptor: Peripheral blood alone was examined, since thyroid tissue, which constituted the primary lesion, could not be accessed. Sequencing and analysis were limited to the TCR beta chain. Preferential use of TRBV28, TRBJ1-2 and TRBJ2-5 was observed in persistent disease, whereas TRBV20-1 and TRBJ2-1 were favored in newly diagnosed disease. A larger number of public clonotypes was shared among persistent patients (over 2,500) than among newly diagnosed patients (roughly 980). Lower TCR Shannon entropy and fewer highly expanded clones were observed in persistent Graves' disease patients than in newly diagnosed patients, which suggested clonal expansion. The authors noted that the small sample size was a limitation that may lower accuracy.

This clonotype was recorded many times. Its antigen is unknown. No base quality information exists; no much larger clone differs at one position. The intended sense of this specimen's time point label: newly diagnosed GD, antithyroid drugs for less than 3 months. RNA was extracted from PBMCs in TRIzol for both TCR sequencing and RNA sequencing. The diagnosis of Graves' disease followed American Thyroid Association guidelines. Recruitment of patients was carried out at an endocrinology department in Xi'an, China. From each patient, around 9 milliliters of peripheral blood was collected into an EDTA anticoagulant tube. PBMCs were isolated by Ficoll Paque Plus density gradient separation without further T cell sorting. RNA quality was checked with an Agilent 2100 Bioanalyzer and agarose gel, and concentration with a NanoDrop 2000. Reading the germline V gene (reference sequence) gives CDR1 MNHEY and CDR2 SMNVEV. Relative to germline, V is 5 bases shorter and J is 2 bases shorter, with 21 bases between their ends. The CDR3, cysteine through phenylalanine, is 17 amino acids long. CDR3 DNA is the only sequence kept; it has 51 bases, read in frame from the first base.

Library prep was done by multiplex PCR. Instrument on record: Illumina HiSeq 4000. TCR beta libraries were built with iRepertoire HTBI primers and Arm-PCR amplification of CDR3 regions. Gel purification was performed on PCR products prior to sequencing. Processing in the source paper ran as follows. Across samples, about 64 TRBV and 13 to 15 TRBJ segments were identified and used for gene usage analysis of CDR3 amino acid clonotypes. Filtered high-quality paired reads were merged into contigs using COPE and FqMerger. BLAST was used to align contigs to IMGT TRBV, TRBD and TRBJ reference genes, with CDR3 defined following IMGT. Any clonotype with a frequency above 0.1% was classified as a highly expanded clone. Repertoire diversity was measured by Shannon entropy, and V-J evenness by the Gini coefficient. Public clonotypes were defined as clonotypes shared by more than one individual. TCRdb passed the public sequencing reads through fastp at Q25 and MiXCR, retaining productive beta sequences. Entries are consolidated by CDR3 protein sequence, retaining the most common genes and DNA. These V and J calls derive from TCRdb rather than the authors' analysis. Within this sample are fewer than 650,000 distinct CDR3 sequences, with around 16% of them counted one time only. The ten largest clonotypes hold approximately 12% of the sample.

This sample was also put to use in a study of T cells in Graves' hyperthyroidism and ophthalmopathy. The other study reports the following: Stable Graves' hyperthyroidism was defined as no progression to ophthalmopathy during 18 months of follow-up. The hyperthyroidism patients were between 18 and 65 years old and newly diagnosed, with a disease duration of less than 2 months. Patients with uncontrolled infections, other autoimmune diseases, pregnancy or lactation were excluded. Diagnoses relied on clinical symptoms, serum thyroxine and TRAb, thyroid ultrasound and orbital computed tomography. A first-round RT-PCR of the TCR CDR3 used the HTBI primer set with the Qiagen OneStep RT-PCR kit. Most expanded thyroid clonotypes (frequency above 0.001) were also detected in blood, a finding suggesting that blood repertoires may reflect thyroid immune responses. A model built on a 13 V-J signature distinguished ophthalmopathy from stable hyperthyroidism, reaching 87.88% sensitivity and about 81% specificity in cross-validation and 80%/75% in testing. In validation, the model predicted progression to ophthalmopathy with 55% to 71% sensitivity and 72.22% specificity, a median of about 6.7 months before onset. To identify TCR V-J signatures that set the groups apart, the researchers used a discovery cohort of more than 95 patients, made up of roughly 45 with Graves' ophthalmopathy and about 60 with stable Graves' hyperthyroidism. Prospective prediction of ophthalmopathy was tested in an independent validation cohort of some 20 hyperthyroidism patients and 15 to 17 patients who later progressed to ophthalmopathy. The 100 or so discovery patients were randomly split 7:3 into training and test sets. The study also compared thyroid tissue and blood T-cell repertoires from roughly six Graves' hyperthyroidism patients. After blood sampling, hyperthyroidism patients were treated with methimazole at a starting dose of 30 mg daily, and ophthalmopathy patients were treated with high-dose intravenous methylprednisolone. A second multiplex PCR round built the libraries, followed by size selection and purification. Libraries were sequenced paired-end with 100 bp reads on an Illumina HiSeq2000. SOAPnuke was used to process the raw data, removing reads that contained adapters or uncalled bases, had a mean Phred below 15, or lacked an exact match to the constant primer or identifier. High-quality paired reads were merged with COPE v1.2.5, and unique nucleotide sequences were defined as clonotypes. Clonotypes were aligned to IMGT TRBV, TRBD and TRBJ reference segments using MiTCR v1.1. Analysis was restricted to V-J combinations with a frequency above 0.0001, which covered roughly 99% of repertoires. A TCS score was defined as the ratio between F50 (clonal expansion) and ExV (chaos), using BLOSUM62-based TCRdist between CDR3 peptides within each V-J. Welch's t-statistics and random forest reduced 450 to 600 V-J features to some 14, which were used in a naive Bayes classifier (R e1071). Sample size was not statistically predetermined, and blinding of investigators to group allocation was not performed. TCR Vbeta CDR3 sequencing of around 130 peripheral blood samples (fewer than 45 ophthalmopathy, 75 to 85 hyperthyroidism and approximately 17 progressor patients) is reported in the paper.

The TCR originated in a man aged 18 to 30 with Graves disease. Donor details come from another sample of the same person, matched by shared clones. The V and J segments used are TRBV27 and TRBJ2-5; TRBD2 is perhaps the D gene, given 6 matching bases. The sequencing used peripheral blood mononuclear cells (PBMCs), collected at new diagnosis, from a patient treated with antithyroid drugs. The DNA reads TGTGCCAGCAGTCCCAGACTAGAAGTCGGTTTACAAGAGACCCAGTACTTC. Its coded protein is CASSPRLEVGLQETQYF.